Each of the 14 T cell receptor beta chains below was sequenced from the same sample in a study of blood T cell repertoires in COVID-19. The repertoire was sequenced with immunoSEQ multiplex PCR; TCRdb's copy has only in-frame clones and lacks some. This table holds fewer than 350,000 clones, roughly 88% found once. Sequenced input: PBMCs or T cells enriched from blood (not recorded which). These receptor sequences come from a woman aged 35 to 49 with acute COVID-19.

The genes are TRBV7-2 and TRBJ1-2; 9 positions agree with TRBD1. The junction had 7 bases not matched to a gene; V was cut back by 4 bases and J by 7 bases. The CDR3 covers 14 residues. Per germline, CDR1 SGHTA and CDR2 FQGNSA. DNA of the CDR3: TGTGCCAGCAGCTCGGACAGGGGTATTGGTGGCTACACCTTC. As protein: CASSSDRGIGGYTF.

The chain employs TRBV11-2 and TRBJ2-7; TRBD2 agrees at 13 bases. V lost 5 bases, J lost 6 bases, and 10 bases stayed unmatched. This CDR3 is built from 16 residues. Germline CDR1 is SGHAT and CDR2 is FQNNGV. CDR3 DNA sequence: TGTGCCAGCAGCCGATCGTCGGGACTAGCGGGAATCGAGCAGTACTTC. Protein: CASSRSSGLAGIEQYF.

The chain recombines TRBV6-6 with TRBJ2-7, with TRBD1 as a possible D gene (5 bases). The CDR3 loop spans 13 amino acids. Trimming cost V 6 bases and J 4 bases, with 13 bases left between them. Looked up from germline, CDR1 is MNHNY and CDR2 is SVGAGI (reference sequence). The CDR3 bases are TGTGCCAGCAGAAAAATTACAGGTTACGAGCAGTACTTC. It encodes CASRKITGYEQYF.

The rearrangement uses TRBV19 and TRBJ1-1; D is unclear. The germline V and J ends were trimmed by 10 bases and 1 base, with 16 bases remaining between them. The CDR3 is made up of 14 amino acids. From germline, CDR1 is LNHDA and CDR2 SQIVND (reference sequence). The CDR3 is CATRVASPNTEAFF. The DNA of the CDR3 is TGTGCCACTCGAGTAGCAAGTCCGAACACTGAAGCTTTCTTT.

This sequence joins TRBV5-1 and TRBJ2-3, with 9 bases fitting TRBD2. Germline CDR1 is SGHRS and CDR2 is YFSETQ. CDR3 length: 14 residues. J was trimmed by 5 bases and V by 0 bases; bases with no gene match: 1. Here the CDR3 DNA reads TGCGCCAGCAGCTTGGTAGCGGGGGAAGATACGCAGTATTTT. Its translation: CASSLVAGEDTQYF.

The rearrangement links TRBV19 to TRBJ2-1, with TRBD2 as a possible D gene (5 bases). V lost 9 bases and J lost 0, with 18 bases in between. This CDR3 is built from 16 residues. Germline V CDR1 and CDR2: LNHDA, SQIVND (reference sequence). CDR3: CASASGLGSSYNEQFF. The CDR3, as DNA: TGTGCCAGCGCCAGCGGACTGGGAAGCTCCTACAATGAGCAGTTCTTC.

This clone was counted once. V and J are TRBV9 and TRBJ2-3; 13 nucleotides line up with TRBD2. Germline V gene data show CDR1 as SGDLS and CDR2 as YYNGEE. This CDR3 spans 15 amino acids. Trimming at V came to 3 bases and at J to 5 bases, leaving 3 bases not matched to a gene. In nucleotides, the CDR3 is TGTGCCAGCAGCGCAGGACTAGCGGGAGTAGATACGCAGTATTTT. This codes for CASSAGLAGVDTQYF.

The V and J genes are TRBV29-1 and TRBJ1-2, with D possibly TRBD1 on 5 matching bases. The CDR3 covers 13 residues. Germline CDR1 is SQVTM and CDR2 is ANQGSEA. Trimming took 6 bases from V and 8 from J, leaving 19 bases between them. CDR3 in DNA: TGCAGCGTGATACAGGAAACAGGATACGGCTACACCTTC. Translation: CSVIQETGYGYTF.

The chain carries TRBV7-9 and TRBJ2-1; D gene uncertain. This CDR3 contains 18 residues. The germline gives CDR1 SEHNR, CDR2 FQNEAQ (reference sequence). Trimming took off 1 base at V and 0 bases at J, with 16 bases between the two ends. This chain's CDR3 is CASSLGSYVAFSYNEQFF. The CDR3 DNA is TGTGCCAGCAGCTTAGGATCTTACGTGGCCTTCTCCTACAATGAGCAGTTCTTC.

V usage is TRBV5-4 and J usage is TRBJ2-3; TRBD2 aligns across 7 bases. The V segment lost 0 bases and the J segment 7 bases; nucleotides outside the gene matches: 11. CDR1 SGHNT and CDR2 YYREEE come from the germline V gene (reference sequence). The CDR3 loop spans 16 amino acids. The CDR3 coding sequence is TGTGCCAGCAGCTTGGACTTGAGCGGGACGGGACATACGCAGTATTTT. It translates to CASSLDLSGTGHTQYF.

The table lists this clone with a count of one. The chain combines TRBV6-5 with TRBJ2-2; 11 bases are a match to TRBD2. The CDR3 consists of 15 residues. Germline trimming cut 4 bases from V and 4 bases from J; bases unmatched to any gene: 2. Germline V gene lookup returns CDR1 MNHEY and CDR2 SVGAGI. The CDR3 DNA follows: TGTGCCAGCAGTTCCGGGACTAGCGGCACCGGGGAGCTGTTTTTT. Encoded protein: CASSSGTSGTGELFF.

The chain joins TRBV9 to TRBJ1-6; TRBD1 matches at 7 bases. V was pared by 2 bases and J by 8 bases, with 1 base of the junction left unmatched. The CDR3 contains 13 residues. From germline, CDR1 is SGDLS and CDR2 YYNGEE. The chain's CDR3 is CASSVDRHSPLHF. The CDR3, as DNA: TGTGCCAGCAGCGTGGACAGGCATTCACCCCTCCACTTT.

The count of this clone is one. The chain is built from TRBV30 and TRBJ1-2; D possibly corresponds to TRBD1 (5 bases). Per the germline V gene, CDR1 is GTSNPN and CDR2 is SVGIG (reference sequence). The CDR3 sequence is 13 residues long. V lost 0 bases, J lost 2 bases, and 7 bases lay in between. CDR3 in DNA: TGTGCCTGGAGTGTCAGGGTGAACTATGGCTACACCTTC. It translates to CAWSVRVNYGYTF.

This clone occurred many times. The junction does not match germline at one end; this may be a read error. This chain uses TRBV18 with TRBJ2-7, with 13 bases lining up with TRBD2. This CDR3 comprises 13 residues. Germline CDR1 is KGHSH and CDR2 is LQKENI. CDR3: CASSGTSGMPSDF. The CDR3 DNA reads as TGTGCCAGCTCCGGGACTAGCGGGATGCCTTCCGACTTC.